A single sample gave rise to the 19 T cell receptor beta chains below, sequenced in a study of shared clonotypes between healthy human individuals. This table comes from immunoSEQ multiplex PCR, and its TCRdb copy is limited to in-frame clones, with some not included. The sample records about a million clones, 60% to 85% being singletons. Source material: memory CD4+ T cells from PBMCs. The subset denotes: CD45RA-negative fraction. The origin of the receptors is a young man in good health. Some clones in this sample may be carry-over from other donors' samples.

The chain carries TRBV2 and TRBJ2-1; 8 nucleotides agree with TRBD2. Germline V gives CDR1 SNHLY, CDR2 FYNNEI. The trim removed 5 bases at V and 7 bases at J, leaving 10 bases unmatched. This CDR3 region has 15 residues. The CDR3 spells CASSPGLVVLNEQFF. The CDR3 bases are TGTGCCAGCAGTCCGGGACTAGTTGTTTTGAATGAGCAGTTCTTC.

This chain uses TRBV10-3 with TRBJ1-2; the match to TRBD1 covers 10 bases. CDR1 and CDR2 (germline): ENHRY, SYGVKD. The CDR3 consists of 14 residues. With V trimmed by 5 bases and J by 5 bases, 5 bases remained unmatched. The CDR3 reads CAISPPGQGYGYTF. CDR3 DNA: TGTGCCATCAGTCCCCCGGGACAGGGGTATGGCTACACCTTC.

The chain couples TRBV7-2 to TRBJ1-2; no clear D. CDR3 size: 14 residues. V dropped 2 bases and J dropped 0 bases, with 7 bases sitting between them. Germline V gene sequence: CDR1 SGHTA, CDR2 FQGNSA. The CDR3 DNA reads TGTGCCAGCAGCTTAAAATCTTCTAACTATGGCTACACCTTC. This codes for CASSLKSSNYGYTF. Based on the CDR3 plus reference TRBV7-2 and TRBJ1-2, the full variable domain is GAGVSQSPSNKVTEKGKDVELRCDPISGHTALYWYRQSLGQGLEFLIYFQGNSAPDKSGLPSDRFSAERTGGSVSTLTIQRTQQEDSAVYLCASSLKSSNYGYTFGSGTRLTVV.

J is TRBJ2-7 and V is TRBV6-1, with 10 bases that match TRBD1. The junction had 6 bases not matched to a gene; V was cut back by 2 bases and J by 5 bases. Germline loops: CDR1 MNHNS, CDR2 SASEGT. There are 15 residues in the CDR3. In nucleotides, the CDR3 is TGTGCCAGCAGTGAAAGGGGGGACAGGGGCGACGAGCAGTACTTC. Protein sequence: CASSERGDRGDEQYF.

The rearrangement uses TRBV14 and TRBJ1-4; 7 bases fit TRBD1. V gave up 1 base and J gave up 5 bases; unmatched junction bases: 10. Germline V gives CDR1 SGHDN, CDR2 FVKESK. CDR3 size: 17 residues. The CDR3 nucleotides read TGTGCCAGCAGCCAAGGGACAAGGGGACAGTGGAATGAAAAACTGTTTTTT. It codes for CASSQGTRGQWNEKLFF.

The V and J genes are TRBV27 and TRBJ2-7, with 8 bases identical to TRBD2. This CDR3 contains 14 residues. Unmatched junction bases numbered 6, after V lost 6 bases and J lost 2 bases. Germline V lookup: CDR1 MNHEY, CDR2 SMNVEV (reference sequence). The CDR3 sequence: CASRLIAGTYEQYF. CDR3 nucleotide sequence: TGTGCCAGCAGATTGATAGCGGGGACCTACGAGCAGTACTTC.

This clone was counted a few times. The chain joins TRBV5-4 to TRBJ2-3, with D uncertain. The CDR3 is 13 residues long. Germline V lookup: CDR1 SGHNT, CDR2 YYREEE (reference sequence). V lost 3 bases and J 1 base, leaving 6 bases between the germline ends. The CDR3 nucleotides are TGTGCCAGCAGCTCCCCCGGCACAGATACGCAGTATTTT. It encodes CASSSPGTDTQYF.

The V and J genes are TRBV25-1 and TRBJ2-3; 8 bases are shared with TRBD1. Germline V lookup: CDR1 MGHDK, CDR2 SYGVNS. Losses at the gene ends were 1 base for V and 7 bases for J; bases not matched to a gene: 10. The CDR3 consists of 16 residues. CDR3 nucleotides: TGTGCCAGCAGTGAATTTCACGGACAGGGCCCCCATACGCAGTATTTT. Encoded protein: CASSEFHGQGPHTQYF.

V gene TRBV11-2 combines with J gene TRBJ2-1, with 13 bases that match TRBD2. Unmatched junction bases numbered 13, after V lost 5 bases and J lost 9 bases. This CDR3 has 17 amino acids. Germline V gives CDR1 SGHAT, CDR2 FQNNGV. CDR3 protein: CASSIWTSGRLRGEQFF. The DNA of the CDR3 is TGTGCCAGCAGCATCTGGACTAGCGGGAGATTAAGGGGTGAGCAGTTCTTC.

The V and J genes are TRBV13 and TRBJ2-1; D gene unclear. Germline V gives CDR1 PRHDT, CDR2 FYEKMQ (reference sequence). This CDR3 comprises 13 residues. V was shortened by 2 bases and J by 9 bases, with 11 bases between the two germline ends. The CDR3 here is CASSLTSPGEQFF. The CDR3 coding sequence is TGTGCCAGCAGCTTAACATCCCCGGGTGAGCAGTTCTTC.

The chain joins TRBV28 to TRBJ2-6; 9 nucleotides match TRBD2. The CDR3 runs 22 residues. The trim removed 6 bases at V and 3 bases at J, leaving 24 bases unmatched. The germline V gene has CDR1 MDHEN and CDR2 SYDVKM. The CDR3 DNA reads as TGTGCCAGCAGCCCCAGGTGGGGGGCTAGCGGGGCGGGAACCTTTGGGGCCAACGTCCTGACTTTC. The encoded protein is CASSPRWGASGAGTFGANVLTF.

The CDR3 here is CASSPLDPGLGETQYF. DNA for the CDR3: TGTGCCAGCTCACCATTGGATCCTGGTTTAGGAGAGACCCAGTACTTC. The chain joins TRBV18 to TRBJ2-5; D not certain. Germline CDR1 reads KGHSH; CDR2 reads LQKENI. The CDR3 contains 16 residues. Between the trimmed V and J ends, which lost 2 bases and 4 bases, there was a span of 17 bases.

The chain uses TRBV5-6 and TRBJ2-1, with D perhaps assigned TRBD1 or TRBD2 (5 bases each). The CDR3 runs 17 residues. The V and J ends lost 0 bases and 2 bases respectively, with 15 bases between them. The germline CDR1 and CDR2 sequences are SGHDT and YYEEEE. DNA for the CDR3: TGTGCCAGCAGCTTGGGGGGGTCTTCCCCCACCTACAATGAGCAGTTCTTC. Amino acid sequence: CASSLGGSSPTYNEQFF.

On this clone: This may be a read error, as it is one base from a much larger clone. The V call is TRBV25-1, the J call TRBJ1-2; 8 positions agree with TRBD1. From germline, CDR1 is MGHDK and CDR2 SYGVNS. The CDR3 consists of 14 residues. CDR3 protein: CACSGTGNDYGYTF. The CDR3 DNA follows: TGTGCCTGCAGTGGGACAGGAAACGACTATGGCTACACCTTC.

Note on this clone: Other nucleotide sequences from this sample produce the same CDR3. The rearrangement links TRBV11-3 to TRBJ2-1; D is uncertain. Deletions cut 3 bases from V and 0 bases from J, with 3 bases between. The germline CDR1 and CDR2 sequences are SGHNT and YENEEA. The CDR3 totals 13 residues. The DNA of the CDR3 is TGTGCCAGCAGCTTGAGCTCCTACAATGAGCAGTTCTTC. Protein product: CASSLSSYNEQFF.

This clone was counted ten times or more. This chain links TRBV28 with TRBJ1-2; D uncertain. The CDR3 sequence is 11 residues long. Germline CDR1 reads MDHEN; CDR2 reads SYDVKM. Trimming removed 0 bases at V and 6 bases at J, with 2 bases between. The CDR3 loop reads CASSLWNGYTF. In DNA, the CDR3 is TGTGCCAGCAGTTTATGGAATGGCTACACCTTC.

A note on this clone: This specimen includes other DNA sequences encoding the same CDR3. The chain carries TRBV28 and TRBJ1-1; D unresolved. Germline loops: CDR1 MDHEN, CDR2 SYDVKM. The CDR3 sequence is 12 residues long. Deletions cut 3 bases from V and 3 bases from J, with 5 bases between. In DNA form, the CDR3 reads TGTGCCAGCAGTTTGCTCTACACTGAAGCTTTCTTT. Translating gives CASSLLYTEAFF. Supplemented by reference TRBV28 and TRBJ1-1, the full variable domain reads DVKVTQSSRYLVKRTGEKVFLECVQDMDHENMFWYRQDPGLGLRLIYFSYDVKMKEKGDIPEGYSVSREKKERFSLILESASTNQTSMYLCASSLLYTEAFFGQGTRLTVV.

This sequence joins TRBV11-2 and TRBJ2-3; TRBD2 aligns across 9 bases. The V segment lost 2 bases and the J segment 4 bases; nucleotides outside the gene matches: 10. This CDR3 region has 17 residues. Germline CDR1 is SGHAT and CDR2 is FQNNGV. CDR3 DNA: TGTGCCAGCAGCTTACCGCCTAGAATAGCGGGAGCAGATACGCAGTATTTT. This codes for CASSLPPRIAGADTQYF.

V is TRBV30 and J is TRBJ2-6; D remains ambiguous. The CDR3 is made up of 13 amino acids. V shed 3 bases and J shed 2 bases, with 5 bases lying between them. Germline V gene sequence: CDR1 GTSNPN, CDR2 SVGIG (reference sequence). DNA of the CDR3: TGTGCCTGGAGATGGGCTGGGGCCAACGTCCTGACTTTC. Protein product: CAWRWAGANVLTF.